This TCR beta chain originates from a study of neurological immune-mediated disorders. Study results and limitations: The repertoires of 18 of 34 multiple sclerosis patients fell into one related-CDR3 cluster (a possible signature) under phylogenetic grouping.

V lost 10 bases and J lost 2; bases outside the gene matches: 7. The CDR3 loop spans 14 amino acids. Germline CDR1 and CDR2: SGHVS and FQNEAQ. TCRdb analysed the 5' RACE reads with MiXCR anew, one entry per CDR3 protein. Seen here are roughly 60,000 distinct CDR3 sequences, around 4.8% observed once, and the top ten hold less than 4%. This clonotype is labeled medium-sized. Its antigen is as yet unknown. The sequencing sample was made of PBMCs. The genes are TRBV7-8 and TRBJ2-1, with 8 bases that match TRBD1. The clonotype comes from a woman aged 45-59 years with multiple sclerosis. CDR3 loop: CATTPGQAYNEQFF. CDR3 DNA: TGTGCCACCACTCCGGGACAGGCCTACAATGAGCAGTTCTTC.